The 6 T cell receptor beta chains below all came from one sample that was sequenced in a study of CD8 T cells in ankylosing spondylitis. Study-wide results and limits: What seemed typical of ankylosing spondylitis blood was a TCR beta motif built from several highly homologous variants.

TCRdb used MiXCR to reprocess the 5' RACE reads, holding one entry per CDR3 protein. The sample includes about 390,000 distinct CDR3 sequences, about a fifth of them seen just once. Their target antigens are unknown. Sequenced sample: blood, either unsorted or a sorted T cell fraction (not recorded which). The receptors originated from a male donor with ankylosing spondylitis.

This rearrangement joins TRBV5-1 to TRBJ2-5; a weak D match, TRBD2 (6 bases). The ends were cut back, 4 bases at V and 4 bases at J, with 11 bases in the middle. This CDR3 comprises 13 residues. CDR1 and CDR2 (germline): SGHRS, YFSETQ. CDR3 loop: CASSGGTPETQYF. In DNA, the CDR3 is TGCGCCAGCAGCGGGGGGACCCCAGAGACCCAGTACTTC. Combining the CDR3 with reference TRBV5-1 and TRBJ2-5 gives the whole variable domain KAGVTQTPRYLIKTRGQQVTLSCSPISGHRSVSWYQQTPGQGLQFLFEYFSETQRNKGNFPGRFSGRQFSNSRSEMNVSTLELGDSALYLCASSGGTPETQYFGPGTRLLVL.

This clonotype was counted only a few times. V and J are TRBV6-5 and TRBJ1-1; no firm D call. The CDR3 is 12 amino acids. Deletions cut 8 bases from V and 1 base from J, with 8 bases between. CDR1 is MNHEY, CDR2 SVGAGI, per germline. CDR3 sequence (DNA): TGTGCCAGCTTCCTGGGGAACACTGAAGCTTTCTTT. It translates to CASFLGNTEAFF.

The chain is built from TRBV7-8 and TRBJ2-5, with 7 bases lining up with TRBD1. Unmatched junction bases numbered 16, after V lost 1 base and J lost 5 bases. Germline V gene sequence: CDR1 SGHVS, CDR2 FQNEAQ. The CDR3 consists of 18 residues. CDR3 loop: CASSLVQGTADRKETQYF. Written as DNA, the CDR3 is TGTGCCAGCAGCTTAGTTCAAGGGACAGCCGATAGAAAGGAGACCCAGTACTTC.

This clonotype occurred a few times. V and J are TRBV6-2 or TRBV6-3 and TRBJ2-5; 8 bases line up with TRBD2. CDR3 length: 13 amino acids. The V and J ends lost 7 bases and 3 bases, in that order; junction bases with no gene match: 4. CDR1 is MNHEY and CDR2 is SVGEGT in the germline V gene. The CDR3 region has the DNA TGTGCCAGCAACTCAGCGGGAGAAGAGACCCAGTACTTC. It encodes CASNSAGEETQYF.

This chain connects TRBV6-1 to TRBJ1-5; TRBD1 is a possible D gene (5 bases). V was trimmed by 6 bases and J by 7 bases, leaving 16 bases between them. Looked up from germline, CDR1 is MNHNS and CDR2 is SASEGT. The CDR3 is 14 residues long. This CDR3 reads CASSPFRGGQPQHF. The CDR3 DNA is TGTGCCAGCAGCCCTTTCCGGGGGGGACAGCCCCAGCATTTT.

This clonotype was seen only a few times. The V and J genes are TRBV10-3 and TRBJ2-7; 7 nucleotides agree with TRBD2. Germline lookup yields CDR1 ENHRY and CDR2 SYGVKD. V gave up 0 bases and J gave up 5 bases; unmatched junction bases: 4. The CDR3 runs 14 residues. This chain's CDR3 is CAISESVGGHEQYF. The CDR3 DNA sequence: TGTGCCATCAGTGAGTCGGTGGGAGGGCACGAGCAGTACTTC.